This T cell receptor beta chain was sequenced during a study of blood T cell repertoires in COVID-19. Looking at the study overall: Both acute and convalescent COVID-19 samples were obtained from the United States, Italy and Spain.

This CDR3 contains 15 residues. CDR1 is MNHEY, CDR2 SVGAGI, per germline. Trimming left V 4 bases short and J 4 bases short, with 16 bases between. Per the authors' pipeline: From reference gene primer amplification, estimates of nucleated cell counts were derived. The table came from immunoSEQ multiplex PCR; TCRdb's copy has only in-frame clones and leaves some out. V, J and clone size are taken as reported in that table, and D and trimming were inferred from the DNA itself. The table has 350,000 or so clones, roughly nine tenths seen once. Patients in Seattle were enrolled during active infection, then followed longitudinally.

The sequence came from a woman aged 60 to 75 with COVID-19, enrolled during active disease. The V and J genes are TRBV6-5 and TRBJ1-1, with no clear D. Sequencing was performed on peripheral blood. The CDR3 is CASSFQARRITEAFF. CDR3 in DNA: TGTGCCAGCAGTTTCCAGGCCCGCCGGATCACTGAAGCTTTCTTT.